Ten or more counts support the clone carrying this TCR beta chain. Its antigen is currently unknown. No cell sorting was done before RNA was extracted from the tissue. Distant lung tissue was collected more than 3 cm away from the tumor edge. The library came from three nested PCR rounds adapted from ARM-PCR protocols. TCRdb fed the multiplex PCR reads into MiXCR, producing one record per CDR3 protein. This sample carries 80,000 to 130,000 distinct CDR3 sequences, roughly two thirds of them seen once, and the ten largest clones take around 19%. The CDR3 length is 20 residues. V lost 1 base and J lost 0, with 24 bases in between. Per germline, CDR1 MNHNS and CDR2 SASEGT. This entry belongs to a study of tumor and adjacent non-tumor tissue in lung cancer. Across the study: Stage I to III disease affected about ten men and roughly five women aged roughly 30 to 80. Study results and caveats: Tumor tissue had significantly higher TCR diversity than normal lung. Tumor repertoires had a smaller top 100 clone share than normal lung.

This clonotype was obtained from a man younger than 45 with non-small cell lung cancer. The genes are TRBV6-1 and TRBJ1-1; D possibly corresponds to TRBD1 (6 bases). The sequenced sample consisted of distant non-tumor lung tissue. CDR3 region: CASSEVLQGMGIGLNTEAFF. The DNA for the CDR3 is TGTGCCAGCAGTGAAGTCCTCCAGGGGATGGGGATCGGGTTGAACACTGAAGCTTTCTTT.